This is a list of T cell receptor beta chains from one sample in a study of T-cell memory formation after mild COVID-19. TCRdb reanalysed the 5' RACE reads using MiXCR and keeps one entry per CDR3 protein. Of about 400,000 distinct CDR3 sequences in the sample, approximately 15% were seen once. Sequences were obtained from PBMCs or a T cell subset sorted from them (not recorded which). These receptors came from a man aged 18 to 30 who had mild COVID-19 (a few samples of this study predate the infection). Cell type and time point are not known. The CDR3 runs from the conserved cysteine through the conserved F or W. The D gene is left open where the match is weak. Rows give clone size only sometimes, using once, few, many, or a class for an expanded clone.

>-|TRBJ2-3|TRBV5-1|TRBD2
CASSTRGGGPDTQYF
TGCGCCAGCAGCACAAGGGGCGGGGGGCCGGATACGCAGTATTTT
>-|TRBJ2-2|TRBV7-2|-
CASSLGSRRNTGELFF
TGTGCCAGCAGCTTAGGTAGCAGGAGAAACACCGGGGAGCTGTTTTTT
>few|TRBJ1-4|TRBV18|-
CASSPDSGRGSREKLFF
TGTGCCAGCTCACCGGACTCCGGGAGGGGGAGTCGGGAAAAACTGTTTTTT
>-|TRBJ1-1|TRBV4-3|TRBD1
CASSLGQAEAFF
TGCGCCAGCAGCCTAGGACAGGCTGAAGCTTTCTTT
>few|TRBJ2-6|TRBV6-6|-
CASSYAAGGANVLTF
TGTGCCAGCAGTTACGCGGCCGGAGGGGCCAACGTCCTGACTTTC
>many|TRBJ2-1|TRBV7-2|TRBD2
CASSPSGDSYNEQFF
TGTGCCAGCAGCCCTAGCGGGGACTCCTACAATGAGCAGTTCTTC
>few|TRBJ2-1|TRBV11-3|-
CASSLGGLSTNEQFF
TGTGCCAGCAGCTTAGGGGGCCTTAGTACCAATGAGCAGTTCTTC
>-|TRBJ2-7|TRBV27|TRBD2
CASSSGTRFHEQYF
TGTGCCAGCAGCTCCGGGACTAGGTTCCACGAGCAGTACTTC
>few|TRBJ2-7|TRBV11-2|-
CASTDRTTGEQYF
TGTGCCAGCACCGACAGGACAACGGGTGAGCAGTACTTC
>many|TRBJ2-7|TRBV2|-
CASSENEGREQYF
TGTGCCAGCAGTGAAAACGAGGGCCGGGAGCAGTACTTC
>few|TRBJ1-5|TRBV20-1|-
CSASAAYQPQHF
TGCAGTGCTAGCGCAGCTTATCAGCCCCAGCATTTT
>-|TRBJ1-3|TRBV7-2|-
CASSYWKEGSGNTIYF
TGTGCCAGCAGCTATTGGAAGGAGGGTAGTGGAAACACCATATATTTT
>few|TRBJ2-5|TRBV7-2|TRBD1
CASSITGEETQYF
TGTGCCAGCAGCATTACAGGGGAAGAGACCCAGTACTTC
>few|TRBJ2-1|TRBV5-1|TRBD2
CASSEMTSGGADEQFF
TGCGCCAGCAGCGAAATGACTAGCGGGGGGGCCGATGAGCAGTTCTTC
>-|TRBJ2-5|TRBV7-9|TRBD2
CASSSHDLSGYETQYF
TGTGCCAGCAGCTCACATGACCTTAGCGGGTACGAGACCCAGTACTTC
>many|TRBJ2-1|TRBV7-2|TRBD2
CASSLMAGGNNEQFF
TGTGCCAGCAGCTTAATGGCGGGGGGGAACAATGAGCAGTTCTTC
>few|TRBJ1-5|TRBV7-2|-
CASSLAQGGGEPQHF
TGTGCCAGCAGCTTAGCGCAGGGAGGAGGGGAGCCCCAGCATTTT
>few|TRBJ2-3|TRBV5-4|-
CASSSDQNTQYF
TGTGCCAGCAGCTCAGATCAAAACACGCAGTATTTT
>-|TRBJ2-3|TRBV7-2|-
CASSPQGTGGTDTQYF
TGTGCCAGCAGCCCCCAGGGTACCGGCGGAACAGATACGCAGTATTTT
>few|TRBJ2-4|TRBV2|-
CASSEVVMVLGKNIQYF
TGTGCCAGCAGTGAAGTCGTTATGGTTTTAGGCAAAAACATTCAGTACTTC
>few|TRBJ1-5|TRBV30|-
CAWSVQRNQPQHF
TGTGCCTGGAGTGTACAGAGGAATCAGCCCCAGCATTTT
>few|TRBJ1-6|TRBV7-8|-
CASSGPQTETVGNSPLHF
TGTGCCAGCAGCGGCCCCCAGACCGAAACTGTCGGTAATTCACCCCTCCACTTT
>few|TRBJ2-3|TRBV4-1|-
CASSQHPGQGGTDTQYF
TGCGCCAGCAGCCAACACCCCGGACAGGGAGGGACAGATACGCAGTATTTT
>-|TRBJ1-1|TRBV20-1|-
CSAPGSSANTEAFF
TGCAGTGCCCCGGGCTCATCGGCCAACACTGAAGCTTTCTTT
>-|TRBJ2-3|TRBV23-1|-
CASSQSRRTDTQYF
TGCGCCAGCAGTCAATCGAGACGCACAGATACGCAGTATTTT
>few|TRBJ2-1|TRBV4-2|TRBD2
CASSQGLANEQFF
TGTGCCAGCAGCCAAGGACTAGCTAATGAGCAGTTCTTC
>-|TRBJ2-1|TRBV18|TRBD1
CASSQSSAGTGDNEQFF
TGTGCCAGCTCCCAGAGTTCCGCCGGGACAGGGGACAATGAGCAGTTCTTC
>-|TRBJ2-3|TRBV6-1|-
CASGGTDTDTQYF
TGTGCCAGCGGAGGGACAGACACAGATACGCAGTATTTT
>few|TRBJ2-4|TRBV11-2|-
CASTLGGLWYF
TGTGCCAGCACCTTAGGGGGGCTTTGGTACTTC
>-|TRBJ1-2|TRBV3-1|-
CASSQAGDHYGYTF
TGTGCCAGCAGCCAAGCAGGGGACCACTATGGCTACACCTTC
>-|TRBJ2-1|TRBV10-3|TRBD2
CAISAGGLSNEQFF
TGTGCCATCAGTGCGGGGGGGCTGTCGAATGAGCAGTTCTTC